The 14 T cell receptor beta chains below all came from one sample that was sequenced in a study of blood T cell repertoires in COVID-19. Generated by immunoSEQ multiplex PCR, the TCRdb table keeps only in-frame clones and is missing some. The table has hundreds of thousands of clones, about 86% seen once. Specimen: peripheral blood. These receptors came from a man older than 75 with acute or convalescent COVID-19.

CDR3 residues: CASTTTGYGNTIYF. CDR3 DNA sequence: TGCGCCAGCACCACGACAGGGTACGGAAACACCATATATTTT. The chain combines TRBV10-2 with TRBJ1-3, with 7 bases matching TRBD1. With V trimmed by 7 bases and J by 4 bases, 7 bases remained unmatched. The germline V gene encodes CDR1 WSHSY and CDR2 SAAADI. This CDR3 is built from 14 residues.

The rearrangement uses TRBV7-2 and TRBJ2-3; D might be TRBD2 (5 bases). Trimming stripped 4 bases from V and 6 bases from J, with 14 bases between. In germline, CDR1 is SGHTA, CDR2 FQGNSA. The CDR3 has 14 residues. For the CDR3, the DNA is TGTGCCAGCAGCTCATCGAGGGTAGGCGATACGCAGTATTTT. Encoded protein: CASSSSRVGDTQYF.

The chain recombines TRBV27 with TRBJ2-6; D gene uncertain. V lost 5 bases and J 1 base, leaving 12 bases between the germline ends. The length of the CDR3 is 16 residues. CDR1 is MNHEY, CDR2 SMNVEV, per germline (reference sequence). CDR3 residues: CASSRENFSGANVLTF. Here the CDR3 DNA reads TGTGCCAGCAGTAGAGAGAACTTTTCTGGGGCCAACGTCCTGACTTTC.

Ten or more counts support this clone. DNA of the CDR3: TGTGCCACCAGTGATTTAGCGGACTTCACAGATACGCAGTATTTT. Amino acid sequence: CATSDLADFTDTQYF. V usage is TRBV24-1 and J usage is TRBJ2-3; tentative D call: TRBD2 (5 bases). V lost 1 base and J 2 bases, leaving 9 bases between the germline ends. CDR3 length: 15 residues. The V gene's germline CDR1 is KGHDR and CDR2 SFDVKD.

This sequence joins TRBV27 and TRBJ1-2, with D perhaps TRBD1 (6 bases). CDR3 size: 13 residues. V gave up 6 bases and J gave up 2 bases, with 10 bases separating them. Germline V gene sequence: CDR1 MNHEY, CDR2 SMNVEV (reference sequence). CDR3 loop: CASRGHLNYGYTF. The CDR3 DNA reads as TGTGCCAGCAGGGGACACCTGAACTATGGCTACACCTTC.

This clone came up a few times. The chain combines TRBV12-3 or TRBV12-4 with TRBJ1-1; 10 positions match TRBD1. V lost 5 bases to trimming and J lost 8 bases; unmatched junction nucleotides: 5. The CDR3 is made up of 13 amino acids. DNA for the CDR3: TGTGCCAGCAGTCCAGACAGGGGGCGGGAAGCTTTCTTT. It encodes CASSPDRGREAFF.

The V gene is TRBV4-2, the J gene TRBJ1-6; 9 bases line up with TRBD1. The CDR3 has 18 residues. The ends lost 0 bases at V and 7 bases at J; junction bases unmatched: 10. The germline gives CDR1 LGHNA, CDR2 YNFKEQ. CDR3 in amino acids: CASSQDKGTGIGNSPLHF. The CDR3 DNA follows: TGTGCCAGCAGCCAAGATAAAGGGACAGGGATTGGGAATTCACCCCTCCACTTT.

The chain carries TRBV27 and TRBJ1-5; D not resolved. CDR1 is MNHEY and CDR2 is SMNVEV in the germline V gene (reference sequence). Trimming cost V 5 bases and J 3 bases, with 11 bases left between them. The CDR3 has 14 residues. As DNA, the CDR3 is TGTGCCAGCAGTCCAGCGGACGTCAATCAGCCCCAGCATTTT. Translated: CASSPADVNQPQHF.

This chain's CDR3 is CASRLSFTRGEQYF. Here the CDR3 DNA reads TGTGCCAGCAGGCTCTCCTTTACCAGGGGCGAGCAGTACTTC. The rearrangement uses TRBV28 and TRBJ2-7, with D possibly being TRBD1 (6 bases). The CDR3 length is 14 residues. V was trimmed by 6 bases and J by 6 bases, leaving 18 bases between them. Germline CDR1 and CDR2: MDHEN and SYDVKM.

The chain uses TRBV5-1 and TRBJ2-1; D ambiguous. Germline CDR1 reads SGHRS; CDR2 reads YFSETQ. Deletions cut 1 base from V and 0 bases from J, with 8 bases between. This CDR3 has 15 residues. The CDR3 region is CASSLIVSSYNEQFF. The CDR3 DNA reads TGCGCCAGCAGCTTGATCGTCAGCTCCTACAATGAGCAGTTCTTC.

The V call is TRBV12-3 or TRBV12-4, the J call TRBJ1-5; maybe TRBD1 (5 bases). Between the trimmed V and J ends, which lost 3 bases and 6 bases, there was a span of 6 bases. The CDR3 consists of 12 residues. In DNA form, the CDR3 reads TGTGCCAGCAGTTTCGGGGGTCAGCCCCAGCATTTT. Protein product: CASSFGGQPQHF.

CDR3 residues: CASSQDGSEGDQPQHF. Here the CDR3 DNA reads TGCGCCAGCAGCCAAGATGGTTCGGAGGGTGATCAGCCCCAGCATTTT. V usage is TRBV4-1 and J usage is TRBJ1-5; D is undetermined. Trimming shortened V by 0 bases and J by 5 bases, and 14 bases separated the two germline ends. Germline assignment: CDR1 MGHRA and CDR2 YSYEKL. This CDR3 spans 16 amino acids.

The chain is built from TRBV9 and TRBJ1-2; D is uncertain. Trimming removed 0 bases at V and 4 bases at J, with 7 bases between. The germline gives CDR1 SGDLS, CDR2 YYNGEE. This CDR3 is 13 amino acids long. This CDR3 is CASSVDSLYGYTF. The DNA for the CDR3 is TGTGCCAGCAGCGTAGACAGCCTCTATGGCTACACCTTC.

This clone appeared a few times. The gene calls are TRBV4-2 and TRBJ2-3; the match to TRBD2 covers 7 bases. Unmatched junction bases numbered 12, after V lost 6 bases and J lost 0 bases. The CDR3 is 17 amino acids. CDR1 and CDR2 (germline): LGHNA, YNFKEQ. CDR3 protein: CASRFGGSRASTDTQYF. Here the CDR3 DNA reads TGTGCCAGCAGATTCGGCGGGAGCCGGGCTAGCACAGATACGCAGTATTTT.